Listed here are 5 T cell receptor beta chains from one sample, sequenced in a study of OX40 agonist ivuxolimab in advanced cancers. Receptors were amplified or captured by the immunoSEQ multiplex PCR assay. As stored in TCRdb, this immuneACCESS dataset retains in-frame rearrangements with V and J assigned. A fraction of the clones does not appear; measured against another copy, unresolved V genes explain less than half of the discrepancy, and the remainder lacks a known reason. The sample has more than 1,000 clones on record, under 80% of them singletons. Under 10% of the sample is taken by the ten largest. The specimen was collected in a trial of the OX40 agonist ivuxolimab. The receptors here all came from an adult with an advanced solid tumor such as melanoma, head and neck, liver or kidney cancer.

CDR3 nucleotides: TGTGCCAGCAGTTTTACAGGACGGTCCTATGGCTACACCTTC. This gives the protein CASSFTGRSYGYTF. This rearrangement joins TRBV28 to TRBJ1-2; D is possibly TRBD1 (5 bases). Between the trimmed V and J ends, which lost 3 bases and 4 bases, there was a span of 12 bases. Germline V CDR1 and CDR2: MDHEN, SYDVKM. CDR3 length: 14 residues.

This rearrangement joins TRBV6-8 to TRBJ2-2, with unresolved D. The germline gives CDR1 MNHGY, CDR2 SAAAGT. V gave up 4 bases and J gave up 5 bases, with 17 bases separating them. This CDR3 is 16 amino acids long. This CDR3 is CASSWDTLDPTGELFF. The DNA for the CDR3 is TGTGCCAGCAGTTGGGATACTCTTGACCCGACCGGGGAGCTGTTTTTT.

The chain is built from TRBV6-1 and TRBJ1-4; 10 nucleotides agree with TRBD1. V shed 1 base, J shed 0 bases, and the junction held 5 bases outside the gene matches. CDR1 MNHNS and CDR2 SASEGT come from the germline V gene. The CDR3 consists of 18 residues. CDR3 in amino acids: CASSEGTGGSSTNEKLFF. The DNA of the CDR3 is TGTGCCAGCAGTGAAGGGACAGGGGGATCGTCAACTAATGAAAAACTGTTTTTT.

The chain combines TRBV5-1 with TRBJ2-2, with a tentative D call TRBD1 (5 bases). CDR1 is SGHRS, CDR2 YFSETQ, per germline. With 2 bases removed from V and 4 bases from J, the gap between germline ends came to 12 bases. The CDR3 has 15 residues. CDR3 sequence: CASSFGDRSTGELFF. In nucleotides, the CDR3 is TGCGCCAGCAGCTTTGGCGACAGATCCACCGGGGAGCTGTTTTTT.

The chain recombines TRBV28 with TRBJ1-3, with 9 positions matching TRBD1. The length of the CDR3 is 14 residues. With 8 bases clipped from V and 4 bases from J, the junction kept 6 bases outside the gene matches. CDR1 is MDHEN, CDR2 SYDVKM, per germline. The chain's CDR3 is CASWDRVGGNTIYF. DNA of the CDR3: TGTGCCAGCTGGGACAGGGTGGGAGGAAACACCATATATTTT.